Each of the 22 T cell receptor beta chains below was sequenced from the same sample in a study of monozygotic twins with inflammatory bowel disease. TCRdb reanalyzed the 5' RACE reads and collapses them to one entry per CDR3 protein, without DNA. The sample has about 330,000 distinct CDR3 sequences. The sample taken for sequencing was blood. Receptors originate from a human donor with ulcerative colitis or Crohn's disease, or a healthy co-twin of an affected twin (not recorded which).

V usage is TRBV12-3 or TRBV12-4 and J usage is TRBJ1-2. CDR3 length equals 15 residues. The CDR3 loop reads CASSYGEGRNYGYTF.

CDR3 residues: CASRWEAYQETQYF. The V call is TRBV5-1, the J call TRBJ2-5; as DNA is missing, the TRBD2 call by TCRdb cannot be tested. The germline CDR1 and CDR2 sequences are SGHRS and YFSETQ. This CDR3 has 14 residues.

The CDR3 sequence is CASSLTGSGSNQPQHF. The rearrangement uses TRBV5-4 and TRBJ1-5; TCRdb proposes TRBD1, but this gene call is untestable without DNA. CDR1 is SGHNT and CDR2 is YYREEE in the germline V gene (reference sequence). The CDR3 spans 16 residues. The complete variable domain, with remaining parts taken from reference TRBV5-4 and TRBJ1-5, reads ETGVTQSPTHLIKTRGQQVTLRCSSQSGHNTVSWYQQALGQGPQFIFQYYREEENGRGNFPPRFSGLQFPNYSSELNVNALELDDSALYLCASSLTGSGSNQPQHFGDGTRLSIL.

This chain links TRBV28 with TRBJ2-6; TCRdb returns TRBD1, unconfirmable since there is no DNA. This CDR3 has 16 amino acids. CDR1 is MDHEN, CDR2 SYDVKM, per germline. CDR3 region: CASSVRGSSGANVLTF.

The chain recombines TRBV27 with TRBJ1-1. This CDR3 is built from 12 residues. CDR1 and CDR2 (germline): MNHEY, SMNVEV (reference sequence). The CDR3: CASSLKTPQAFF.

The J gene is TRBJ2-5, the V gene TRBV4-2; TCRdb proposes TRBD1, but this gene call is untestable without DNA. From germline, CDR1 is LGHNA and CDR2 YNFKEQ. CDR3 length: 16 amino acids. This chain's CDR3 is CASSPQNRMGRETQYF.

The chain carries TRBV28 and TRBJ2-7; checking the TCRdb D call of TRBD2 is not possible without DNA. Germline CDR1 MDHEN, CDR2 SYDVKM. This CDR3 is 15 amino acids long. The CDR3 region is CASSPQERGFYEQYF.

The chain links TRBV29-1 to TRBJ2-7. The CDR3 sequence is 14 residues long. The germline V gene encodes CDR1 SQVTM and CDR2 ANQGSEA. CDR3 sequence: CSVGLGVTSHEQYF.

This chain uses TRBV20-1 with TRBJ2-3; TCRdb outputs TRBD1, but without DNA this stays unchecked. Germline values: CDR1 DFQATT, CDR2 SNEGSKA (reference sequence). The CDR3 contains 13 residues. CDR3 loop: CSAQFTGSNTQYF.

This sequence joins TRBV15 and TRBJ2-7; TCRdb calls TRBD2, which cannot be checked without DNA. The CDR3 consists of 16 residues. Per the germline V gene, CDR1 is LNHNV and CDR2 is YYDKDF (reference sequence). CDR3 loop: CATSRDRAGGPYEQYF.

The V and J genes are TRBV24-1 and TRBJ2-1; TCRdb's D call, TRBD1, is unchecked because there is no DNA. Germline V lookup: CDR1 KGHDR, CDR2 SFDVKD. The CDR3 contains 12 residues. CDR3 sequence reads: CATATSGDEQFF.

The chain carries TRBV30 and TRBJ1-2; checking the TCRdb D call of TRBD1 is not possible without DNA. CDR3 length: 12 residues. The germline V gene encodes CDR1 GTSNPN and CDR2 SVGIG (reference sequence). The CDR3 sequence is CALWDVYYGYNF. The full variable domain, its missing parts supplied by reference TRBV30 and TRBJ1-2, is SQTIHQWPATLVQPVGSPLSLECTVEGTSNPNLYWYRQAAGRGLQLLFYSVGIGQISSEVPQNLSASRPQDRQFILSSKKLLLSDSGFYLCALWDVYYGYNFGSGTRLTVV.

The V and J genes are TRBV27 and TRBJ1-2; the D call of TRBD1 rests on TCRdb alone, since no DNA is present to check it. CDR3 size: 14 residues. The germline gives CDR1 MNHEY, CDR2 SMNVEV (reference sequence). CDR3 residues: CASSLSPEVGGYTF.

The chain carries TRBV5-4 and TRBJ2-1; the TRBD2 assignment by TCRdb is unverifiable without DNA. Per the germline V gene, CDR1 is SGHNT and CDR2 is YYREEE (reference sequence). This CDR3 has 14 residues. CDR3 amino acids: CASSVLARLDEQFF. The full variable domain, in which reference TRBV5-4 and TRBJ2-1 provide the parts outside the CDR3, is ETGVTQSPTHLIKTRGQQVTLRCSSQSGHNTVSWYQQALGQGPQFIFQYYREEENGRGNFPPRFSGLQFPNYSSELNVNALELDDSALYLCASSVLARLDEQFFGPGTRLTVL.

The rearrangement joins TRBV12-3 or TRBV12-4 to TRBJ2-7; with no DNA, the TCRdb D assignment of TRBD1 cannot be verified. This CDR3 comprises 13 residues. The CDR3 spells CASSTDRIYEQYF.

V is TRBV6-1 and J is TRBJ2-3; TCRdb returns TRBD1, unconfirmable since there is no DNA. The germline CDR1 and CDR2 sequences are MNHNS and SASEGT. The CDR3 sequence is 15 residues long. The CDR3 is CASKSGQGETDTQYF.

The chain is built from TRBV10-3 and TRBJ1-1. Looked up from germline, CDR1 is ENHRY and CDR2 is SYGVKD. CDR3 length equals 19 residues. The CDR3 sequence is CAISESHPPSGGRGTEAFF.

The chain uses TRBV7-2 and TRBJ2-7. Germline V lookup: CDR1 SGHTA, CDR2 FQGNSA. The CDR3 spans 15 residues. This CDR3 is CASSLATVLPYEQYF.

The chain carries TRBV9 and TRBJ1-1; the D call from TCRdb, TRBD1, cannot be confirmed without DNA. Looked up from germline, CDR1 is SGDLS and CDR2 is YYNGEE. This CDR3 is built from 14 residues. The CDR3 sequence: CASSGGGEIYEAFF.

The chain has TRBV12-5 and TRBJ2-5; as DNA is missing, the TRBD1 call by TCRdb cannot be tested. The CDR3 is 15 amino acids. Germline V gene data show CDR1 as LGHNT and CDR2 as FRNRAP. CDR3 sequence: CASGPPMRRSETQYF.

The chain joins TRBV12-3 or TRBV12-4 to TRBJ2-1; without DNA, the TCRdb call of TRBD1 cannot be checked. This CDR3 is 13 amino acids long. The CDR3 loop is CASRSWGGNEQFF.

This chain joins TRBV20-1 and TRBJ2-2; as DNA is missing, the TRBD2 call by TCRdb cannot be tested. Germline values: CDR1 DFQATT, CDR2 SNEGSKA (reference sequence). The CDR3 runs 14 residues. The CDR3 loop is CSAASGRGTGELFF.